This TCR beta chain was identified in a study of T cells in localized non-small cell lung cancer. The method was immunoSEQ multiplex PCR; TCRdb's version includes in-frame clones alone and lacks a portion of them. The sample includes about 3,300 clones, over 30% of them seen just once. CDR3 length equals 15 residues. With V trimmed by 7 bases and J by 5 bases, 13 bases remained unmatched. CDR1 and CDR2 (germline): MNHGY, SAAAGT. This receptor was identified in a female donor at least 60 years old with stage I lung adenocarcinoma. Sequenced material: lung tumor tissue, taken before any cancer treatment. The chain is built from TRBV6-8 and TRBJ1-1; TRBD1 agrees at 7 bases. The CDR3 here is CASNPEGAHGTEAFF. CDR3 nucleotide sequence: TGTGCCAGCAACCCGGAGGGGGCGCATGGGACTGAAGCTTTCTTT.